This TCR beta chain comes out of a study of identical twins. The study, taken as a whole, reports: Out-of-frame alpha sequences common to twins exhibited a surplus of low generation probability. Zero-insertion findings could be partly confounded by invariant cells (MAIT and iNKT cells).

A few counts support this clonotype. Its antigen is unidentified. Via MiXCR, TCRdb re-called the 5' RACE reads, giving one row per CDR3 protein. The table shows about 530,000 distinct CDR3 sequences, with more than 20% occurring only once. V was pared by 6 bases and J by 8 bases, with 20 bases between. The CDR3 covers 14 residues. CDR1 and CDR2 (germline): SQVTM, ANQGSEA. The same specimen was also included in a second study, on yellow fever vaccine responses in identical twins.

The receptor's source is a woman between 18 and 29 years old in good health. The V and J genes are TRBV29-1 and TRBJ2-1; a weak D match, TRBD2 (5 bases). The specimen was CD4+ T cells sorted from blood. CDR3 sequence (DNA): TGCAGCGTGCAGCCCCACGGCGGGTCTCATGAGCAGTTCTTC. Its protein is CSVQPHGGSHEQFF.